The 32 T cell receptor beta chains below all came from one sample that was sequenced in a study of cytomegalovirus exposure and HLA in healthy donors. Produced via immunoSEQ multiplex PCR; TCRdb's table is partial and in-frame only. There are 120,000 to 150,000 clones in the sample; about 83% occur only once, and over 1.1% lies in the top ten. The sequencing sample was made of PBMCs. Receptor source: a woman aged 25 to 39 in good health and CMV-seronegative.

The CDR3 DNA follows: TGTGCCAGCATCGAGCGGGGTGTATCCTACGAGCAGTACTTC. Translating gives CASIERGVSYEQYF. The J gene is TRBJ2-7, the V gene TRBV9, with 7 bases lining up with TRBD2. CDR3 length equals 14 residues. The V gene's germline CDR1 is SGDLS and CDR2 YYNGEE. Trimming took 6 bases from V and 1 from J; bases not matched to a gene: 7.

CDR3 residues: CASSSTTDTGTRGYTF. The CDR3 DNA is TGTGCCAGCAGCTCAACCACTGACACAGGGACAAGAGGCTACACCTTC. The chain combines TRBV5-4 with TRBJ1-2; tentatively, D is TRBD1 (6 bases). The CDR3 extends over 16 amino acids. V was trimmed by 3 bases and J by 8 bases, leaving 23 bases between them. Germline loops: CDR1 SGHNT, CDR2 YYREEE (reference sequence).

This chain uses TRBV5-1 with TRBJ1-1, with unresolved D. V lost 0 bases to trimming and J lost 0 bases, with 6 bases between them. The CDR3 has 14 amino acids. In germline, CDR1 is SGHRS, CDR2 YFSETQ. The CDR3 nucleotides are TGCGCCAGCAGCTTGGATCCGGTGAACACTGAAGCTTTCTTT. Translating it yields CASSLDPVNTEAFF.

This clone was recorded once. The rearrangement links TRBV27 to TRBJ1-1; TRBD1 might be the D (6 bases). CDR3 size: 15 residues. V was trimmed by 5 bases and J by 0 bases, leaving 13 bases between them. Germline values: CDR1 MNHEY, CDR2 SMNVEV (reference sequence). The CDR3 is CASSPFRQVNTEAFF. CDR3 DNA sequence: TGTGCCAGCAGTCCCTTCAGACAGGTGAACACTGAAGCTTTCTTT.

The chain joins TRBV13 to TRBJ2-2, with D maybe TRBD1 (6 bases). This CDR3 is 14 amino acids long. The germline CDR1 and CDR2 sequences are PRHDT and FYEKMQ (reference sequence). V lost 5 bases, J lost 5 bases, and 12 bases lay in between. The CDR3 sequence is CASSPDSETGELFF. The DNA of the CDR3 is TGTGCCAGCAGCCCGGACAGTGAGACCGGGGAGCTGTTTTTT.

This clone occurred once. The V call is TRBV4-2, the J call TRBJ1-1, with TRBD1 matching 7 bases. The CDR3 is 13 residues long. CDR1 is LGHNA and CDR2 is YNFKEQ in the germline V gene. J lost 7 bases, V lost 4 bases, and 6 bases had no gene match. The CDR3 sequence: CASSLGSGGEAFF. The CDR3 bases are TGTGCCAGCAGCCTTGGGTCAGGGGGTGAAGCTTTCTTT.

The rearrangement links TRBV6-9 to TRBJ1-4; D is unresolved. This CDR3 is 16 amino acids long. Germline CDR1 and CDR2: MNHGY and SVAAGI. Trimming removed 2 bases from V and 8 bases from J, with 18 bases in between. CDR3 bases: TGTGCCAGCAGTTATCTACCTTCGTCCGTGTACGAAAAACTGTTTTTT. Protein: CASSYLPSSVYEKLFF.

This sequence joins TRBV6-1 and TRBJ1-2, with 10 bases fitting TRBD1. CDR1 is MNHNS and CDR2 is SASEGT in the germline V gene. V shed 3 bases and J 4 bases; nucleotides not matched to a gene: 8. This CDR3 is built from 16 residues. The CDR3 reads CASSDFWTGGGYGYTF. The CDR3 DNA is TGTGCCAGCAGTGACTTTTGGACAGGGGGAGGCTATGGCTACACCTTC.

The rearrangement uses TRBV5-8 and TRBJ2-7; possibly TRBD1 for D (6 bases). V was shortened by 0 bases and J by 5 bases, with 15 bases between the two germline ends. CDR3 length: 15 amino acids. Germline V gene lookup returns CDR1 SGHTS and CDR2 YDEGEE. CDR3 nucleotides: TGTGCCAGCAGCTTGGCCTACGGGACAACTGACGAGCAGTACTTC. It yields the protein CASSLAYGTTDEQYF. Drawing the rest from reference TRBV5-8 and TRBJ2-7, the complete variable domain is EAGVTQSPTHLIKTRGQQATLRCSPISGHTSVYWYQQALGLGLQFLLWYDEGEERNRGNFPPRFSGRQFPNYSSELNVNALELEDSALYLCASSLAYGTTDEQYFGPGTRLTVT.

This clone appeared a single time. The chain carries TRBV5-1 and TRBJ2-2; weak D call: TRBD1 (6 bases). This CDR3 contains 15 residues. Germline-derived CDR1 and CDR2 are SGHRS and YFSETQ. Deletions cut 4 bases from V and 2 bases from J, with 12 bases between. The CDR3 region has the DNA TGCGCCAGCAGCGTGCAGGGGCTCAACACCGGGGAGCTGTTTTTT. This encodes CASSVQGLNTGELFF.

This chain links TRBV29-1 with TRBJ2-7; 9 nucleotides line up with TRBD1. The V and J ends lost 1 base and 1 base, in that order; junction bases with no gene match: 5. Per germline, CDR1 SQVTM and CDR2 ANQGSEA. The CDR3 extends over 15 amino acids. This CDR3 is CSVEGQDRGSYEQYF. For the CDR3, the DNA is TGCAGCGTTGAAGGCCAGGACAGGGGTTCCTACGAGCAGTACTTC.

This clone was observed a single time. This rearrangement joins TRBV30 to TRBJ2-5, with a tentative D call TRBD2 (8 bases). The CDR3 spans 15 residues. In germline, CDR1 is GTSNPN, CDR2 SVGIG (reference sequence). CDR3 sequence: CATGRDRGTQETQYF. The CDR3 DNA sequence: TGTGCAACCGGGAGGGACAGAGGAACCCAAGAGACCCAGTACTTC.

The V gene is TRBV18, the J gene TRBJ1-4; D possibly corresponds to TRBD1 (6 bases). This CDR3 region has 17 residues. From germline, CDR1 is KGHSH and CDR2 LQKENI. The V gene lost 1 base and the J gene lost 0 bases, with 12 bases spanning the gap. The CDR3 nucleotides read TGTGCCAGCTCACCACGGGGGCCAGGGGCAACTAATGAAAAACTGTTTTTT. Amino acid sequence: CASSPRGPGATNEKLFF.

The chain has TRBV7-8 and TRBJ2-5; D gene unclear. The ends were cut back, 5 bases at V and 5 bases at J, with 12 bases in the middle. The CDR3 totals 13 residues. From germline, CDR1 is SGHVS and CDR2 FQNEAQ. The CDR3 loop reads CASSRSDFETQYF. DNA of the CDR3: TGTGCCAGCAGCCGTTCTGACTTTGAGACCCAGTACTTC.

This rearrangement joins TRBV7-9 to TRBJ2-7; 9 bases match TRBD2. Germline V gene lookup returns CDR1 SEHNR and CDR2 FQNEAQ (reference sequence). Trimming took 5 bases from V and 5 from J; bases not matched to a gene: 4. The CDR3 length is 13 residues. Here the CDR3 reads CASSLVAGDEQYF. In DNA form, the CDR3 reads TGTGCCAGCAGCCTAGTAGCGGGGGACGAGCAGTACTTC.

The CDR3 coding sequence is TGTGCCAGCTCACCATCATGGGACAAAGAGACCCAGTACTTC. This gives the protein CASSPSWDKETQYF. This chain joins TRBV18 and TRBJ2-5, with TRBD1 as a possible D gene (6 bases). Deletions cut 2 bases from V and 3 bases from J, with 10 bases between. This CDR3 region has 14 residues. Germline V gene lookup returns CDR1 KGHSH and CDR2 LQKENI.

V gene TRBV18 combines with J gene TRBJ1-5; 7 bases map to TRBD1. Germline V gene sequence: CDR1 KGHSH, CDR2 LQKENI. The length of the CDR3 is 14 residues. V dropped 5 bases and J dropped 3; count of bases not matched to a gene: 4. The CDR3 is CASSDRVPNQPQHF. The CDR3, as DNA: TGTGCCAGCTCAGACAGGGTGCCCAATCAGCCCCAGCATTTT.

The chain recombines TRBV4-1 with TRBJ2-7; TRBD2 might be the D (6 bases). This CDR3 has 15 amino acids. V lost 4 bases and J 2 bases, leaving 15 bases between the germline ends. Germline CDR1 and CDR2: MGHRA and YSYEKL. The CDR3 DNA reads TGCGCCAGCAGCCTGAGTGGAGGGGCAACCTACGAGCAGTACTTC. This gives the protein CASSLSGGATYEQYF.

V gene TRBV9 combines with J gene TRBJ2-1, with TRBD1 matching over 10 bases. There are 14 residues in the CDR3. V dropped 2 bases and J dropped 7; count of bases not matched to a gene: 3. The germline gives CDR1 SGDLS, CDR2 YYNGEE. The CDR3 protein is CASSVGQGPNEQFF. CDR3 coding DNA: TGTGCCAGCAGCGTGGGACAGGGGCCAAATGAGCAGTTCTTC.

The gene calls are TRBV15 and TRBJ1-1; D might be TRBD1 (5 bases). V lost 0 bases and J lost 6, with 11 bases in between. The CDR3 consists of 14 residues. Germline CDR1 reads LNHNV; CDR2 reads YYDKDF (reference sequence). The CDR3 loop reads CATSREGEGAEAFF. The CDR3 DNA sequence: TGTGCCACCAGCAGAGAGGGGGAGGGCGCTGAAGCTTTCTTT.

V and J are TRBV7-2 and TRBJ2-2; D remains ambiguous. Trimming cost V 1 base and J 4 bases, with 4 bases left between them. Per the germline V gene, CDR1 is SGHTA and CDR2 is FQGNSA. CDR3 length: 13 amino acids. CDR3 amino acids: CASSLDFTGELFF. CDR3 in DNA: TGTGCCAGCAGCTTAGACTTCACCGGGGAGCTGTTTTTT. Variable domain in full (rest from reference TRBV7-2 and TRBJ2-2): GAGVSQSPSNKVTEKGKDVELRCDPISGHTALYWYRQSLGQGLEFLIYFQGNSAPDKSGLPSDRFSAERTGGSVSTLTIQRTQQEDSAVYLCASSLDFTGELFFGEGSRLTVL.

V is TRBV9 and J is TRBJ1-2; 7 nucleotides match TRBD1. This CDR3 region has 14 residues. Unmatched junction bases numbered 0, after V lost 0 bases and J lost 1 base. Germline V gives CDR1 SGDLS, CDR2 YYNGEE. In DNA form, the CDR3 reads TGTGCCAGCAGCGTAGACAGGGGTAACTATGGCTACACCTTC. Protein: CASSVDRGNYGYTF.

J is TRBJ1-3 and V is TRBV5-1, with 7 bases lining up with TRBD1. The V gene end was trimmed by 4 bases and the J gene end by 0 bases; junction bases not matched to a gene: 4. The V gene's germline CDR1 is SGHRS and CDR2 YFSETQ. The length of the CDR3 is 15 residues. The CDR3, as DNA: TGCGCCAGCAGCCGGGACAGCTCCTCTGGAAACACCATATATTTT. Protein product: CASSRDSSSGNTIYF.

V is TRBV2 and J is TRBJ2-1; D is uncertain. Germline V CDR1 and CDR2: SNHLY, FYNNEI. The CDR3 runs 11 residues. V was trimmed by 8 bases and J by 7 bases, leaving 9 bases between them. The CDR3: CASGLQNEQFF. The DNA for the CDR3 is TGTGCCAGCGGCCTTCAAAATGAGCAGTTCTTC.

The chain combines TRBV2 with TRBJ1-1; weak D call: TRBD1 (5 bases). Deletions cut 6 bases from V and 3 bases from J, with 14 bases between. Germline CDR1 is SNHLY and CDR2 is FYNNEI. This CDR3 contains 14 residues. CDR3 residues: CASSASRQHTEAFF. The CDR3 DNA reads TGTGCCAGCAGCGCGTCCCGACAGCACACTGAAGCTTTCTTT.

This clone was seen just once. The rearrangement uses TRBV18 and TRBJ2-1; 8 bases line up with TRBD1. Germline V CDR1 and CDR2: KGHSH, LQKENI. CDR3 size: 16 residues. With V trimmed by 0 bases and J by 0 bases, 1 base remained unmatched. The DNA for the CDR3 is TGTGCCAGCTCACCACCCGGGACAGGCTCCTACAATGAGCAGTTCTTC. Translating it yields CASSPPGTGSYNEQFF.

The chain has TRBV7-3 and TRBJ2-3; 13 bases map to TRBD2. Losses at the gene ends were 2 bases for V and 4 bases for J; bases not matched to a gene: 3. Per germline, CDR1 SGHTA and CDR2 FQGTGA. This CDR3 has 16 amino acids. The CDR3, as DNA: TGTGCCAGCAGCTTAGTCACTAGCGGGGGGGCAGATACGCAGTATTTT. Translated, it gives CASSLVTSGGADTQYF. The whole variable domain, remainder taken from reference TRBV7-3 and TRBJ2-3, is GAGVSQTPSNKVTEKGKYVELRCDPISGHTALYWYRQSLGQGPEFLIYFQGTGAADDSGLPNDRFFAVRPEGSVSTLKIQRTERGDSAVYLCASSLVTSGGADTQYFGPGTRLTVL.

CDR3 sequence (DNA): TGTGCCAGCAGTTACTCGAACAGACAGGGCTATGAAAAACTGTTTTTT. Residues: CASSYSNRQGYEKLFF. The chain carries TRBV6-5 and TRBJ1-4, with 7 bases aligning to TRBD1. CDR3 size: 16 residues. Germline V lookup: CDR1 MNHEY, CDR2 SVGAGI. Germline trimming cut 0 bases from V and 6 bases from J; bases unmatched to any gene: 7.

The rearrangement links TRBV29-1 to TRBJ2-3; the D is unclear. CDR3 length equals 13 residues. CDR1 SQVTM and CDR2 ANQGSEA come from the germline V gene. V lost 5 bases and J lost 2, with 11 bases in between. The CDR3 here is CSVYFSNTDTQYF. DNA for the CDR3: TGCAGCGTTTACTTCTCTAACACAGATACGCAGTATTTT.

The gene calls are TRBV9 and TRBJ2-3; 8 positions agree with TRBD2. Germline V gene sequence: CDR1 SGDLS, CDR2 YYNGEE. The CDR3 has 15 residues. Germline trimming cut 4 bases from V and 1 base from J; bases unmatched to any gene: 5. The CDR3 DNA sequence: TGTGCCAGCAGCTTGGGAGCGGGGGGCACAGATACGCAGTATTTT. It codes for CASSLGAGGTDTQYF.

V is TRBV5-1 and J is TRBJ2-1; 11 nucleotides align to TRBD2. This CDR3 region has 17 residues. V gave up 2 bases and J gave up 8 bases; unmatched junction bases: 12. The germline CDR1 and CDR2 sequences are SGHRS and YFSETQ. The CDR3 nucleotides read TGCGCCAGCAGCTTTTCGCAGACTAGCGGGGCCATGCATGAGCAGTTCTTC. Its translation is CASSFSQTSGAMHEQFF.

This rearrangement joins TRBV6-1 to TRBJ2-7; possible D gene TRBD1, 6 bases. CDR3 length: 15 residues. Germline CDR1 is MNHNS and CDR2 is SASEGT. Trimming removed 1 base at V and 2 bases at J, with 12 bases between. Here the CDR3 DNA reads TGTGCCAGCAGTGAAGGACCTGGGGACACCTACGAGCAGTACTTC. Its translation is CASSEGPGDTYEQYF.